The clone carrying this T cell receptor beta chain was seen a handful of times. TCRdb redid the calling of the 5' RACE reads with MiXCR, one entry per CDR3 protein. The table includes tens of thousands of distinct CDR3 sequences, approximately 30% detected once. This specimen belongs to a study of CD8 T cells in ankylosing spondylitis. The CDR3 runs to 16 residues. The V segment lost 1 base and the J segment 4 bases; nucleotides outside the gene matches: 9. CDR1 is MGHRA, CDR2 YSYEKL, per germline. The genes are TRBV4-1 and TRBJ2-7; 8 bases line up with TRBD2. The material sequenced was blood, either unsorted or a sorted T cell fraction (not recorded which). This TCR was sampled from a male donor with ankylosing spondylitis or in good health (not recorded which). This chain's CDR3 is CASSQGIGGRLYEQYF. CDR3 nucleotide sequence: TGCGCCAGCAGCCAAGGAATTGGCGGGAGGTTGTACGAGCAGTACTTC.